Here is one T cell receptor beta chain with its context. The data were produced by immunoSEQ multiplex PCR, yet TCRdb's version contains in-frame clones alone and is incomplete. The data hold fewer than 200,000 clones, with over 80% observed a single time. The source of the sample is a study of T cell responses to AZD1222 COVID-19 vaccine. This CDR3 is 14 amino acids long. Germline CDR1 is GTSNPN and CDR2 is SVGIG (reference sequence). With 0 bases removed from V and 7 bases from J, the gap between germline ends came to 13 bases. The sequencing here drew on peripheral blood, taken on day 0 of AZD1222 vaccination. The clonotype comes from an adult in good health. This rearrangement joins TRBV30 to TRBJ1-3, with D unresolved. CDR3 sequence (DNA): TGTGCCTGGAGTGTAACCCCCGTGGGGAACACCATATATTTT. Translating it yields CAWSVTPVGNTIYF.